The clone carrying this TCR beta chain appeared many times. The source of the sample is a study of prognosis after radiotherapy for stage I lung cancer. Trimming took off 5 bases at V and 7 bases at J, with 7 bases between the two ends. The V gene's germline CDR1 is SNHLY and CDR2 FYNNEI. The CDR3 runs to 11 residues. Amplification of TCR beta CDR3 from genomic DNA used two-round multiplex PCR. Every TRBV and TRBJ gene had its own specific primer in first-round PCR. PCR proceeded to a second round, and that round used universal primers. MiXCR was run by TCRdb on the multiplex PCR reads, yielding one entry per CDR3 protein. The sample lists about 26,000 distinct CDR3 sequences, around 30% seen once, with roughly 33% in the top ten. Collection of peripheral blood, in a volume of around 6 milliliters, was performed at each of two time points.

The sample consisted of PBMCs, taken before or after stereotactic body radiation therapy (not recorded which). The sequence was obtained from a donor over 45 with non-small cell lung cancer. This chain joins TRBV2 and TRBJ2-3, with D hard to call. In DNA form, the CDR3 reads TGTGCCAGCAGTCAGTCAAATACGCAGTATTTT. Its translation: CASSQSNTQYF.